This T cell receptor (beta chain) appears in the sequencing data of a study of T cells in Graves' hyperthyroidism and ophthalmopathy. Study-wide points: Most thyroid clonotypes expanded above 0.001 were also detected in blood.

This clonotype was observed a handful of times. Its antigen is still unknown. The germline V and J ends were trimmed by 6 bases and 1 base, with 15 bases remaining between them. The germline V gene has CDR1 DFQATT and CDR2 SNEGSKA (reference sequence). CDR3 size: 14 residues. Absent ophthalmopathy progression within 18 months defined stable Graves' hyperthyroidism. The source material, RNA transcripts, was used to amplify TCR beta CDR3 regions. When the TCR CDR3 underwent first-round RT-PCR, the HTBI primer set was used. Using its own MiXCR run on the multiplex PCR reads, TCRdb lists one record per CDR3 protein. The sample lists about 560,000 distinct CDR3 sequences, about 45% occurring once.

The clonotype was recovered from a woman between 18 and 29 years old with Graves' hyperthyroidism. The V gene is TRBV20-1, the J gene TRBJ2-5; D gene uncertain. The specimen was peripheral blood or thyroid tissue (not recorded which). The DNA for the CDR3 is TGCAGTGCCTTGACCGGGCACCTCCAAGAGACCCAGTACTTC. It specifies CSALTGHLQETQYF.